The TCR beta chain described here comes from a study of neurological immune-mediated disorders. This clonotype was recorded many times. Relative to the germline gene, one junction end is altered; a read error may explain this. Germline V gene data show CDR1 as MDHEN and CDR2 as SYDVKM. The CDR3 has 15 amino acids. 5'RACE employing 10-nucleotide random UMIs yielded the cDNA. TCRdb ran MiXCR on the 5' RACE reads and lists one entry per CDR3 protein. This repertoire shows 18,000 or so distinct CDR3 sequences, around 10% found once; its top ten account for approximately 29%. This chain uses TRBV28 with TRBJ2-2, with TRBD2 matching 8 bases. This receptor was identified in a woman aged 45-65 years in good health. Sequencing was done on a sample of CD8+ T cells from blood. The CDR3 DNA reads TGTGCCAGCAGTGCGGGACTAGTGAACGCCGGGGAGCTGTTTTTT. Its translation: CASSAGLVNAGELFF.